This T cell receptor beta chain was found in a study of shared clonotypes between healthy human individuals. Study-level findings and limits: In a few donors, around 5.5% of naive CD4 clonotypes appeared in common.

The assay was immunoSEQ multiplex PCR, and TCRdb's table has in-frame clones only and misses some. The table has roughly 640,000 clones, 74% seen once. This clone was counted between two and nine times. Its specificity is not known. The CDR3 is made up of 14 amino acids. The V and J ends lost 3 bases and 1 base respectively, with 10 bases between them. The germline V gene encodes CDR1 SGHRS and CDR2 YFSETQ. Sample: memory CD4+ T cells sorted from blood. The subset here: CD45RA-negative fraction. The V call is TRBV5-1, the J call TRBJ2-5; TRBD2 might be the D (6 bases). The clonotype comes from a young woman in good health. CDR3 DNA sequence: TGCGCCAGCAGCTACGGGACTTTCCAAGAGACCCAGTACTTC. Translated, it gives CASSYGTFQETQYF.